This T cell receptor beta chain was recovered during a study of a mutant IDH1 vaccine in newly diagnosed glioma. Across the study: Vaccinations, eight in total, occurred in weeks 1, 3, 5, 7, 11, 15, 19, 23. Males made up about 60% and females approximately 38% of treated patients, whose mean age was about 41 years.

Germline CDR1 reads SGHDT; CDR2 reads YYEEEE. This CDR3 is 16 amino acids long. Trimming shortened V by 0 bases and J by 0 bases, and 12 bases separated the two germline ends. In the case of this clone: The antigen remains unidentified.

TCRdb keeps only in-frame clones here, not all; method: immunoSEQ multiplex PCR. The table lists roughly 74,000 clones, more than 70% of them singletons. Noted time point: week 23, last vaccination. Each vaccine dose was 300 ug of mutant IDH1 20-mer peptide, with topical imiquimod. The source material was PBMCs, sampled from a glioma patient whose treatment included an IDH1 peptide vaccine. V is TRBV5-6 and J is TRBJ1-1; no clear D gene. This TCR was recovered from a woman aged 45-60 years with glioma. For the CDR3, the DNA is TGTGCCAGCAGCTTGGGAATCTGGATGATGAACACTGAAGCTTTCTTT. Translation: CASSLGIWMMNTEAFF.